Presented here are 3 T cell receptor beta chains from one specimen sequenced in a study of cytomegalovirus exposure and HLA in healthy donors. PCR was performed using 60 Vbeta and 13 Jbeta primers. Data came from immunoSEQ multiplex PCR; TCRdb stores just in-frame clones and leaves some out. The data contain 90,000 to 150,000 clones, around 70% of them singletons. Sequenced material: PBMCs. Receptors were obtained from a woman in her thirties or forties in good health and CMV-seropositive.

This clone occurred a few times. The chain recombines TRBV5-1 with TRBJ2-7; tentative D call: TRBD1 (6 bases). Trimming stripped 0 bases from V and 4 bases from J, with 17 bases between. This CDR3 has 16 residues. The V gene's germline CDR1 is SGHRS and CDR2 YFSETQ. The CDR3 protein is CASSLVGGLRSYEQYF. CDR3 DNA: TGCGCCAGCAGCTTGGTTGGGGGCCTGAGGTCGTACGAGCAGTACTTC.

Note on this clone: An end of the junction does not agree with germline; a read error may underlie this. The chain couples TRBV7-7 to TRBJ1-1; a possible D gene is TRBD1 (5 bases). This CDR3 has 14 amino acids. CDR1 and CDR2 from the germline V gene are SSHAT and FNYEAQ (reference sequence). CDR3 in DNA: TGTGCTAGCAGCTTTACAGGCTCGAACACTGAAGCTTTCTTT. Its protein product is CASSFTGSNTEAFF.

The rearrangement uses TRBV9 and TRBJ1-1; 10 bases align to TRBD1. This CDR3 has 14 amino acids. The trim removed 2 bases at V and 7 bases at J, leaving 5 bases unmatched. Germline assignment: CDR1 SGDLS and CDR2 YYNGEE. The CDR3: CASSVWDRGNEAFF. CDR3 nucleotide sequence: TGTGCCAGCAGCGTCTGGGACAGGGGAAATGAAGCTTTCTTT.